Below, one TCR beta chain is given with its context. No antigen is known for it. Base qualities were left out, and no much larger clone turns up one base away. The data are from a study of graft-versus-host responses after intestinal transplantation (dated by TCRdb to about 2021). At the level of the whole study: Recipients received multivisceral, liver-intestinal, or isolated intestinal transplants. All recipients received anti-thymocyte globulin induction followed by maintenance tacrolimus and steroids for three to four years. After intestinal transplantation, graft-versus-host and host-versus-graft alloreactive T cell clones were followed in the graft, circulation and bone marrow using bulk TCR-beta CDR3 sequencing. Alloreactive clones were identified by sequencing pre-transplant mixed lymphocyte reaction products and comparing them with unstimulated pre-transplant donor and recipient T cells. Of the 20 to 30 intestinal transplant recipients enrolled in the cohort, one of whom was a retransplant, 3 patients without pretransplant specimens were excluded. Donor T cell macrochimerism was defined as a peak of at least 4% donor T cells among recipient peripheral blood mononuclear cells. Rather than going through the commercial service, samples from a few later patients were sequenced in-house on an Illumina MiSeq and processed with MiXCR.

General conclusions and limits of the study: Early after transplant, peak levels of circulating GvH clones were found to be associated with declines in HvG clones. The conclusions were limited by the relatively low number and heterogeneity of the intestinal transplant patients. GvH clones were detected in recipient bone marrow, and some appeared earlier in ileal mucosa or blood, consistent with an intestinal mucosal origin. In patients with donor T cell macrochimerism, the allografts had high GvH to HvG T cell clonal ratios.

Library preparation employed the immunoSEQ multiplex PCR assay. For most patients, genomic DNA was isolated with the Qiagen DNeasy Blood and Tissue Kit and shipped frozen to Adaptive Biotechnologies for TCR sequencing. For most patients, genomic DNA was subjected to high-throughput TCR-beta CDR3 sequencing by Adaptive Biotechnologies. Processing in the source paper ran as follows. TCR sequencing data for around 20 patients were retrieved from Adaptive's ImmunoSEQ software; three other patients were processed with MiXCR and VDJtools. CD4 versus CD8 sorting errors were corrected by removing sequences found in both subsets at a frequency ratio below 5:1. CDR3 nucleotide sequences shared between donor and recipient were removed because their origin could not be assigned. Alloreactive clones required at least 2-fold expansion over unstimulated cells and minimum CFSE-low frequency of 0.002% (template counts) or 0.001% (read counts). A clone was considered mappable if detected in the sequenced pre-transplant spleen, lymph node, or MLR CFSE-low populations of the donor or recipient. The cumulative frequency of alloreactive clones was calculated as a percentage of all sequences, weighted by copy number. Here the immuneACCESS table is served through TCRdb, limited to in-frame sequences with V and J called. Missing clones are a known gap in these copies; in checked studies unresolved V genes cover under half, and the rest lacks a known reason. V, J and clone size are those of that table, while D and trimming were read from the DNA. The sample table lists about 120,000 clones, over 80% of them with a count of one. Of the sample, over 0.1% is held by the ten largest clones.

Explained via the paper, the time point label denotes: cells obtained before transplantation from donor or recipient. CD3+CD4+ and CD3+CD8+ populations were FACS-sorted from unstimulated pre-transplant donor and recipient cells taken from spleen or lymph nodes. The CDR3 holds 17 amino acids from the cysteine to the phenylalanine. CDR3 DNA only is kept here, 51 bases in frame from base 1. V trim: 4 bases; J trim: 4 bases; unmatched bases: 10. CDR1 and CDR2 (SGHDT, YYEEEE) derive from the germline V gene. Sample: unstimulated CD4+ T cells sorted from spleen or lymph node cells, taken before intestinal transplant. The TCR comes from a human donor who received an intestinal transplant. The chain couples TRBV5-6 to TRBJ1-5, and 11 junction bases match TRBD1. DNA sequence: TGTGCCAGCAGCCTAGGGACAGGGGGGACTATAAATCAGCCCCAGCATTTT. Translated, this gives CASSLGTGGTINQPQHF.